This T cell receptor (beta chain) was profiled in a study of response to subunit inactivated influenza vaccine. Study findings and constraints: With each seasonal influenza vaccination, the authors suggested, few new T cells are recruited.

A few counts support this clonotype. Its cognate antigen is unknown. MiXCR, applied by TCRdb to the RT-PCR reads, yields one record per CDR3 protein. The data show 500,000 to 550,000 distinct CDR3 sequences, 7.5% to 8.5% seen once. CDR3 size: 15 residues. The ends lost 5 bases at V and 8 bases at J; junction bases unmatched: 11. This receptor was taken from a man aged 50 to 69 who received an inactivated influenza vaccine. The specimen was PBMCs from blood, collected roughly 24 months after vaccination. The chain has TRBV12-3 or TRBV12-4 and TRBJ2-1; 8 bases map to TRBD1. CDR3 nucleotides: TGTGCCAGCAGTCCATTCCGACAGGGGTTCGATGAGCAGTTCTTC. It is translated as CASSPFRQGFDEQFF.